This is a list of T cell receptor beta chains from one sample in a study of identical twins. TCRdb ran MiXCR on the 5' RACE reads and lists one entry per CDR3 protein. The sample shows some 500,000 distinct CDR3 sequences, 11% to 15% of them seen only once. The sample was also reused in another study, on yellow fever vaccine responses in identical twins.

What was sequenced was CD4+ T cells sorted from blood. All receptors derive from a woman aged 18-29 years in good health. The CDR3 runs from the conserved cysteine through the conserved F or W. The D gene is left open where the match is weak. Expanded clones get a size class; other rows say once, few or many, or leave the size out.

j_gene | abundance | d_gene | v_gene | CDR3aa | CDR3nt
TRBJ2-7 | few | TRBD2 | TRBV4-2 | CASSQYSGDTYEQYF | TGTGCCAGCAGCCAATACAGCGGGGATACTTACGAGCAGTACTTC
TRBJ1-1 | once | . | TRBV6-1 | CASRRGGRENTEAFF | TGTGCCAGCCGAAGGGGGGGCAGGGAGAACACTGAAGCTTTCTTT
TRBJ2-7 | few | TRBD2 | TRBV2 | CASEGLASGSYEQYF | TGTGCCAGCGAGGGACTAGCGTCGGGATCCTACGAGCAGTACTTC
TRBJ1-3 | few | TRBD1 | TRBV25-1 | CASRTGAGNTIYF | TGTGCCAGCAGGACAGGGGCGGGAAACACCATATATTTT
TRBJ2-3 | few | TRBD2 | TRBV6-2/TRBV6-3 | CASTSHRTSGTDTQYF | TGTGCCAGCACCTCCCACCGGACTAGCGGCACAGATACGCAGTATTTT
TRBJ2-3 | many | . | TRBV6-5 | CASSYSRQTDTQYF | TGTGCCAGCAGTTACTCGAGGCAGACAGATACGCAGTATTTT
TRBJ2-7 | few | . | TRBV20-1 | CSASPLDSDSGEQYF | TGCAGTGCTAGCCCTCTAGACAGTGACTCGGGCGAGCAGTACTTC
TRBJ2-3 | few | . | TRBV7-9 | CASSYRTAADTQYF | TGTGCCAGCAGCTATCGGACAGCGGCAGATACGCAGTATTTT
TRBJ2-7 | few | . | TRBV6-1 | CATQGGYEQYF | TGTGCCACTCAGGGGGGGTACGAGCAGTACTTC
TRBJ2-7 | few | TRBD1 | TRBV20-1 | CSARDRGQLYEQYF | TGCAGTGCAAGGGACAGGGGTCAGCTCTACGAGCAGTACTTC
TRBJ2-5 | . | TRBD1 | TRBV6-2/TRBV6-3 | CASSDTGTEETQYF | TGTGCCAGCAGTGACACCGGGACAGAGGAGACCCAGTACTTC
TRBJ2-4 | . | . | TRBV3-1 | CASSQAQNIQYF | TGTGCCAGCAGCCAAGCCCAAAACATTCAGTACTTC
TRBJ1-1 | few | . | TRBV28 | CASSPRSGVVITEAFF | TGTGCCAGCAGTCCCCGATCGGGGGTGGTGATCACTGAAGCTTTCTTT
TRBJ2-7 | . | . | TRBV4-3 | CASSQDFGDYEQYF | TGCGCCAGCAGCCAAGATTTTGGAGACTACGAGCAGTACTTC
TRBJ2-5 | few | . | TRBV19 | CASRSFRDGGQETQYF | TGTGCCAGTAGAAGCTTTAGGGACGGAGGACAAGAGACCCAGTACTTC
TRBJ2-7 | few | . | TRBV12-3/TRBV12-4 | CASSLTGRSLDEQYF | TGTGCCAGCAGTTTAACGGGAAGGAGTTTGGACGAGCAGTACTTC
TRBJ2-6 | few | TRBD1 | TRBV20-1 | CSAGQGAPGANVLTF | TGCAGTGCTGGACAGGGGGCACCTGGGGCCAACGTCCTGACTTTC
TRBJ2-3 | . | . | TRBV20-1 | CSARPGTTDTQYF | TGCAGTGCTAGGCCCGGGACTACAGATACGCAGTATTTT
TRBJ2-7 | many | . | TRBV7-2 | CASSFGRSYEQYF | TGTGCCAGCAGCTTCGGCAGGAGCTACGAGCAGTACTTC
TRBJ2-1 | few | TRBD2 | TRBV10-2 | CASTQSSGRAYNEQFF | TGCGCCAGCACTCAATCTAGCGGGAGAGCCTACAATGAGCAGTTCTTC
TRBJ2-7 | . | . | TRBV20-1 | CSAQGGYEQYF | TGCAGTGCTCAGGGCGGGTACGAGCAGTACTTC
TRBJ2-5 | . | . | TRBV20-1 | CSARNRGGTQYF | TGCAGTGCTAGAAACAGGGGGGGGACCCAGTACTTC
TRBJ2-7 | many | TRBD1 | TRBV29-1 | CSVRTGGSYEQYF | TGCAGCGTTAGGACAGGGGGCTCCTACGAGCAGTACTTC
TRBJ2-3 | few | TRBD2 | TRBV4-2 | CASSQEAWIAGASSTDTQYF | TGTGCCAGCAGCCAAGAAGCGTGGATAGCGGGGGCTTCTAGCACAGATACGCAGTATTTT
TRBJ2-7 | . | . | TRBV7-9 | CASSHEGTQYF | TGTGCCAGCAGCCATGAAGGAACACAGTACTTC
TRBJ2-2 | few | TRBD1 | TRBV6-5 | CASGVTGTATGELFF | TGTGCCAGCGGAGTTACGGGGACAGCCACCGGGGAGCTGTTTTTT
TRBJ2-7 | few | . | TRBV6-2/TRBV6-3 | CASTDVAYEQYF | TGTGCCAGCACCGACGTAGCCTACGAGCAGTACTTC
TRBJ2-3 | few | TRBD2 | TRBV9 | CASSVEDSGGPDTQYF | TGTGCCAGCAGCGTAGAGGATAGCGGGGGACCGGATACGCAGTATTTT
TRBJ2-1 | . | TRBD2 | TRBV18 | CASSPPTSGVYNEQFF | TGTGCCAGCTCACCTCCAACTAGCGGGGTATACAATGAGCAGTTCTTC
TRBJ2-5 | . | . | TRBV20-1 | CSASGTTQETQYF | TGCAGTGCTTCCGGGACCACTCAAGAGACCCAGTACTTC
TRBJ2-1 | few | TRBD1 | TRBV4-3 | CASSQGSGTGSYNEQFF | TGCGCCAGCAGCCAAGGATCCGGGACAGGCTCCTACAATGAGCAGTTCTTC
TRBJ1-1 | few | . | TRBV6-5 | CASSYPTNLQGGAEAFF | TGTGCCAGCAGTTACCCGACAAACCTACAGGGAGGCGCTGAAGCTTTCTTT
TRBJ2-2 | . | . | TRBV7-6 | CASSLSQRTTGELFF | TGTGCCAGCAGCTTATCCCAGCGGACCACCGGGGAGCTGTTTTTT
TRBJ2-7 | few | . | TRBV15 | CATSRDPAPQSYEQYF | TGTGCCACCAGCAGAGATCCCGCGCCCCAATCTTACGAGCAGTACTTC
TRBJ1-1 | . | . | TRBV18 | CASSPRGVEFYRAFF | TGTGCCAGCTCACCAAGAGGGGTTGAGTTCTATAGAGCTTTCTTT
TRBJ2-2 | . | . | TRBV6-1 | CASRERPPGELFF | TGTGCCAGCAGAGAAAGACCTCCCGGGGAGCTGTTTTTT
TRBJ2-7 | few | . | TRBV6-1 | CASRMDRWDEQYF | TGTGCCAGCAGAATGGACCGGTGGGACGAGCAGTACTTC
TRBJ2-5 | few | . | TRBV6-1 | CASSQNPRGTQYF | TGTGCCAGCAGTCAAAACCCCAGAGGGACCCAGTACTTC
TRBJ2-1 | few | . | TRBV4-3 | CASSQETDSYNEQFF | TGCGCCAGCAGCCAAGAGACGGACTCCTACAATGAGCAGTTCTTC
TRBJ2-5 | . | TRBD2 | TRBV20-1 | CATGLAVQYQETQYF | TGCGCGACCGGACTAGCGGTCCAGTACCAAGAGACCCAGTACTTC
TRBJ1-5 | few | . | TRBV24-1 | CATSDPGLSNQPQHF | TGTGCCACCAGTGATCCGGGACTGAGCAATCAGCCCCAGCATTTT
TRBJ2-7 | few | TRBD2 | TRBV7-9 | CASSPTPLAGGYEQYF | TGTGCCAGCAGCCCGACCCCGCTGGCGGGAGGCTACGAGCAGTACTTC
TRBJ2-7 | . | TRBD1 | TRBV20-1 | CSAPQGSVVYEQYF | TGCAGTGCGCCACAGGGGAGTGTGGTCTACGAGCAGTACTTC
TRBJ1-1 | . | . | TRBV11-2 | CASSLDGGWGRLLGTEAFF | TGTGCCAGCAGCTTAGACGGGGGGTGGGGGCGATTGTTAGGCACTGAAGCTTTCTTT
TRBJ1-1 | . | . | TRBV7-9 | CASSLGGSATEAFF | TGTGCCAGCAGCTTAGGGGGGTCAGCGACTGAAGCTTTCTTT
TRBJ1-1 | . | TRBD1 | TRBV18 | CASSPITGETEAFF | TGTGCCAGCTCACCGATAACAGGGGAAACTGAAGCTTTCTTT
TRBJ2-7 | few | . | TRBV6-2/TRBV6-3 | CASSPNGAGLKREQYF | TGTGCCAGCAGCCCAAATGGGGCAGGACTCAAAAGGGAGCAGTACTTC
TRBJ2-5 | many | . | TRBV29-1 | CSAVDPVDQYF | TGCAGCGCCGTCGACCCGGTGGACCAGTACTTC
TRBJ2-5 | many | TRBD2 | TRBV12-3/TRBV12-4 | CASSRLAGGETQYF | TGTGCCAGCAGTCGACTAGCGGGAGGCGAGACCCAGTACTTC
TRBJ1-2 | few | TRBD1 | TRBV4-2 | CASSQDLGGEGYGYTF | TGTGCCAGCAGCCAAGATCTAGGGGGCGAGGGCTATGGCTACACCTTC
TRBJ2-1 | few | . | TRBV12-3/TRBV12-4 | CASTHGIVRNEQFF | TGTGCCAGCACACACGGAATAGTTCGGAATGAGCAGTTCTTC
TRBJ2-3 | . | TRBD2 | TRBV12-3/TRBV12-4 | CASGTSGASSTDTQYF | TGTGCCAGTGGGACTAGCGGGGCGTCTAGCACAGATACGCAGTATTTT
TRBJ2-1 | . | . | TRBV7-3 | CASSPAGASNEQFF | TGTGCCAGCAGCCCCGCCGGGGCCAGCAATGAGCAGTTCTTC
TRBJ1-1 | . | . | TRBV10-3 | CAISESWGLDTEAFF | TGTGCCATCAGTGAGTCATGGGGTCTGGACACTGAAGCTTTCTTT
TRBJ1-6 | few | TRBD1 | TRBV6-5 | CASSYPSQGNSPLHF | TGTGCCAGCAGTTACCCCTCACAGGGGAATTCACCCCTCCACTTT
TRBJ2-3 | . | . | TRBV4-3 | CASSQVLRDTQYF | TGCGCCAGCAGCCAAGTTCTTCGAGATACGCAGTATTTT
TRBJ1-1 | . | . | TRBV28 | CASSSNRAFF | TGTGCCAGCAGTTCTAACCGAGCTTTCTTT
TRBJ1-5 | few | . | TRBV28 | CASVVIMDQPQHF | TGTGCCAGTGTTGTGATTATGGATCAGCCCCAGCATTTT
TRBJ2-3 | . | . | TRBV30 | CAWSQAADTQYF | TGTGCCTGGAGCCAGGCGGCAGATACGCAGTATTTT